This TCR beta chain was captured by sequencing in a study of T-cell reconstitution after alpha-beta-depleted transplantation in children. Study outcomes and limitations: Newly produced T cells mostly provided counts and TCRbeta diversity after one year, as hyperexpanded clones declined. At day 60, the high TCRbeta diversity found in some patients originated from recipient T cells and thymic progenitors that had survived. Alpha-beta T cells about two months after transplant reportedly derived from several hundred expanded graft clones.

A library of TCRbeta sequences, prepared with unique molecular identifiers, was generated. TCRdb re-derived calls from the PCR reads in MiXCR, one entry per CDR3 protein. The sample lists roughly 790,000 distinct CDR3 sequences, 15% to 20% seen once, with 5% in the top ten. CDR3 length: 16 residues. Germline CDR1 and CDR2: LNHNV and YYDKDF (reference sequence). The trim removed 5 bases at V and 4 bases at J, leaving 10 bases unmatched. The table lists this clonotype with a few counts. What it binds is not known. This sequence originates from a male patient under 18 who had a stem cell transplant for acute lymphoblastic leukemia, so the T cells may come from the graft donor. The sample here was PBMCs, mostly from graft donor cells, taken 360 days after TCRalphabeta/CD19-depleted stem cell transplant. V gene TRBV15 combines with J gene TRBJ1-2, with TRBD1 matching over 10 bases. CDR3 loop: CATSPLTGGFLYGYTF. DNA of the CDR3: TGTGCCACCAGCCCTCTGACAGGGGGCTTTCTCTATGGCTACACCTTC. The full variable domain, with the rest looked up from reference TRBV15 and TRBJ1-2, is DAMVIQNPRYQVTQFGKPVTLSCSQTLNHNVMYWYQQKSSQAPKLLFHYYDKDFNNEADTPDNFQSRRPNTSFCFLDIRSPGLGDTAMYLCATSPLTGGFLYGYTFGSGTRLTVV.